What follows is one T cell receptor (beta chain) and its context. Its antigen remains unknown. The sample belongs to a study of cytomegalovirus exposure and HLA in healthy donors. General observations from the study: Most subjects' HLA-A and HLA-B alleles were reportedly predicted from TCR beta sequences.

Germline CDR1 reads SGDLS; CDR2 reads YYNGEE. The CDR3 length is 15 residues. The V end lost 0 bases, the J end lost 6 bases, and 14 bases lay between the germline ends. Unrecorded immune exposure was likely among donors, who were nominally healthy when sampled. Researchers ran the PCR with 60 Vbeta and 13 Jbeta primers. Sequencing was performed with immunoSEQ multiplex PCR; in TCRdb, only in-frame clones are kept and a portion is missing. The sample lists more than 150,000 clones, 70% to 80% seen once, with 1.5% in the top ten. V and J are TRBV9 and TRBJ2-3; tentatively, D is TRBD1 (7 bases). This receptor was obtained from a girl aged 10 to 17 in good health and CMV-seropositive. Sequences were obtained from PBMCs. The DNA of the CDR3 is TGTGCCAGCAGCGTAGATCCAGGGGGGCGGGATACGCAGTATTTT. This gives the protein CASSVDPGGRDTQYF.